Listed here are 8 T cell receptor beta chains from one sample, sequenced in a study of molecular identifiers for immune sequencing clone quantification. TCRdb re-called the PCR reads through MiXCR, storing one row per CDR3 protein. The sample has tens of thousands of distinct CDR3 sequences, over 15% seen once; the top ten hold approximately 1%. Sequenced: naive CD8+ T cells from blood, with Jurkat cell RNA spiked in. The subset denotes: FACS-sorted CD8+CD4-CCR7+CD45RA+ naive T cells. The receptors originated from a human donor in good health. Some libraries in this study had Jurkat cell RNA spiked in.

The rearrangement links TRBV28 to TRBJ2-1, with D unresolved. Germline CDR1 and CDR2: MDHEN and SYDVKM. The CDR3 spans 13 residues. Trimming cost V 4 bases and J 6 bases, with 10 bases left between them. CDR3 in amino acids: CASSSGIRNEQFF. The CDR3 DNA follows: TGTGCCAGCAGTTCTGGGATTCGCAATGAGCAGTTCTTC.

Worth noting for this clonotype: One end of the junction fails to match germline, which may point to a read error. The chain is built from TRBV7-6 and TRBJ2-1, with 9 bases identical to TRBD1. Germline V gene sequence: CDR1 SGHVS, CDR2 FNYEAQ. The CDR3 covers 21 residues. CDR3: CASSHNAGTGPTIRSYSERFF. DNA of the CDR3: TGTGCCAGCAGCCATAACGCCGGGACAGGGCCCACCATAAGGTCCTACAGTGAGCGGTTCTTC.

Comments on this clonotype: Just one base apart from a much larger clone, this may be a read error. This chain links TRBV10-3 with TRBJ2-2; D may match TRBD1 or TRBD2 (5 bases each). Germline loops: CDR1 ENHRY, CDR2 SYGVKD. The CDR3 has 15 residues. V lost 3 bases, J lost 6 bases, and 14 bases lay in between. CDR3 nucleotide sequence: TGTGCCATCAGTGAAACAGACTGGGGGTCCGGGGAGCTGTTTTTT. Protein product: CAISETDWGSGELFF.

This clonotype appeared a single time. The chain employs TRBV4-1 and TRBJ2-7; 8 positions match TRBD2. This CDR3 has 15 residues. Germline assignment: CDR1 MGHRA and CDR2 YSYEKL. The trim removed 1 base at V and 7 bases at J, leaving 9 bases unmatched. The DNA for the CDR3 is TGCGCCAGCAGCCAAGGAGCCCCGGCGGGGGGAGAGCAGTACTTC. Translated, it gives CASSQGAPAGGEQYF.

This clonotype was counted ten times or more. This chain uses TRBV2 with TRBJ1-3; 9 bases map to TRBD1. Germline CDR1 and CDR2: SNHLY and FYNNEI. With V trimmed by 6 bases and J by 2 bases, 5 bases remained unmatched. The CDR3 totals 15 residues. CDR3 DNA: TGTGCCAGCAGCCAGGACAGGGGCGCTGGAAACACCATATATTTT. Encoded protein: CASSQDRGAGNTIYF. Drawing the rest from reference TRBV2 and TRBJ1-3, the complete variable domain is EPEVTQTPSHQVTQMGQEVILRCVPISNHLYFYWYRQILGQKVEFLVSFYNNEISEKSEIFDDQFSVERPDGSNFTLKIRSTKLEDSAMYFCASSQDRGAGNTIYFGEGSWLTVV.

The sample holds many counts of this clonotype. At one of its ends the junction is not consistent with the germline gene, which may arise from a read error. The rearrangement links TRBV5-3 to TRBJ1-5, with a possible D match to TRBD1 (5 bases). TRBV5-3 belongs to the ORF category, with a function that is uncertain. The CDR3 runs to 16 residues. CDR3 coding DNA: TGTGCCAGCAGCTTGTGGGGAGACAGTAGCAATCAGCCCCAGCATTTT. Amino acids: CASSLWGDSSNQPQHF.

This clonotype showed up many times. This sequence joins TRBV28 and TRBJ2-3; D is uncertain. This CDR3 has 14 residues. Germline CDR1 MDHEN, CDR2 SYDVKM. The germline V and J ends were trimmed by 3 bases and 1 base, with 8 bases remaining between them. The CDR3 sequence: CASSFLSRTDTQYF. In nucleotides, the CDR3 is TGTGCCAGCAGTTTTTTGTCCCGCACAGATACGCAGTATTTT.

This clonotype was detected ten times or more. The chain is built from TRBV28 and TRBJ2-7; D unresolved. CDR3 length: 10 amino acids. Per germline, CDR1 MDHEN and CDR2 SYDVKM. V was clipped by 2 bases and J by 7 bases, with 3 bases between them. CDR3 bases: TGTGCCAGCAGTTTAGGGGAGCAGTACTTC. This gives the protein CASSLGEQYF. Looking up the rest from reference TRBV28 and TRBJ2-7 gives the full variable domain: DVKVTQSSRYLVKRTGEKVFLECVQDMDHENMFWYRQDPGLGLRLIYFSYDVKMKEKGDIPEGYSVSREKKERFSLILESASTNQTSMYLCASSLGEQYFGPGTRLTVT.